These 15 T cell receptor beta chains were all obtained from the same sample, sequenced in a study of regulatory T cells in long-lasting Graves disease. The TCR beta library used iRepertoire HTBI primers with Arm-PCR amplification of CDR3. TCRdb fed the multiplex PCR reads into MiXCR, producing one record per CDR3 protein. Counted here are 650,000 to 700,000 distinct CDR3 sequences, around 30% occurring once; the ten biggest clones make up around 42%. Time point of the sample: persistent/refractory GD, antithyroid drugs over 5 years with positive TRAb. RNA extracted from PBMCs served as the sequencing template. This specimen was peripheral blood mononuclear cells (PBMCs), taken when the disease was refractory, from a patient treated with antithyroid drugs. The receptors derive from a female donor with Graves disease.

The chain has TRBV18 and TRBJ1-5; 7 bases align to TRBD1. The junction had 13 bases not matched to a gene; V was cut back by 8 bases and J by 9 bases. This CDR3 comprises 14 residues. From germline, CDR1 is KGHSH and CDR2 LQKENI. CDR3 DNA: TGTGCCAGCAAGACAGGGCAAGGGTCTGGGCCCCAGCATTTT. It yields the protein CASKTGQGSGPQHF.

The V call is TRBV12-5, the J call TRBJ1-1; D unresolved. The CDR3 length is 15 residues. Germline V lookup: CDR1 LGHNT, CDR2 FRNRAP. Trimming cost V 0 bases and J 1 base, with 9 bases left between them. As DNA, the CDR3 is TGTGCTAGTGGTTTGGTACTGGCAGGGAACACTGAAGCTTTCTTT. Its protein is CASGLVLAGNTEAFF.

This clonotype was detected only a few times. The rearrangement links TRBV6-1 to TRBJ2-7; D unresolved. CDR3 size: 15 residues. Trimming shortened V by 6 bases and J by 3 bases, and 18 bases separated the two germline ends. Germline-derived CDR1 and CDR2 are MNHNS and SASEGT. DNA of the CDR3: TGTGCCAGCAGCAAAGACGGCTTCTTAAACTACGAGCAGTACTTC. This codes for CASSKDGFLNYEQYF.

This clonotype was observed a handful of times. This sequence joins TRBV20-1 and TRBJ2-7, with 7 bases lining up with TRBD2. Germline V lookup: CDR1 DFQATT, CDR2 SNEGSKA (reference sequence). CDR3 size: 13 residues. V shed 6 bases and J 6 bases; nucleotides not matched to a gene: 11. This chain's CDR3 is CSAWVPPGGEQYF. CDR3 nucleotide sequence: TGCAGTGCATGGGTCCCTCCGGGAGGCGAGCAGTACTTC.

About this clonotype: The conserved phenylalanine or tryptophan is not found at the CDR3 terminus, so this likely reflects a read error. This chain connects TRBV11-2 to TRBJ2-7, with 8 bases fitting TRBD2. V dropped 5 bases and J dropped 0; count of bases not matched to a gene: 9. Germline values: CDR1 SGHAT, CDR2 FQNNGV. The CDR3 loop spans 16 amino acids. The CDR3 protein is CASSPPLAGDSYEQYL. The CDR3, as DNA: TGTGCCAGCAGCCCCCCCCTAGCGGGCGACTCCTACGAGCAGTACCTC.

This clonotype was observed a handful of times. The gene calls are TRBV20-1 and TRBJ1-2; D is perhaps TRBD1 (6 bases). Germline CDR1 is DFQATT and CDR2 is SNEGSKA (reference sequence). Trimming took 0 bases from V and 4 from J, leaving 18 bases between them. The CDR3 loop spans 16 amino acids. For the CDR3, the DNA is TGCAGTGCTAGAGATGGGGACATAGGGCACAGCTATGGCTACACCTTC. As protein: CSARDGDIGHSYGYTF.

This clonotype showed up just a few times. The chain is built from TRBV7-9 and TRBJ1-1; no firm D call. The germline gives CDR1 SEHNR, CDR2 FQNEAQ (reference sequence). With 3 bases removed from V and 1 base from J, the gap between germline ends came to 9 bases. The CDR3 has 14 residues. DNA for the CDR3: TGTGCCAGCAGCTTGATGGATTCGAACACTGAAGCTTTCTTT. Translating gives CASSLMDSNTEAFF.

The genes are TRBV20-1 and TRBJ2-4; possible D gene TRBD2, 6 bases. The germline V and J ends were trimmed by 4 bases and 8 bases, with 15 bases remaining between them. Germline CDR1 DFQATT, CDR2 SNEGSKA (reference sequence). CDR3 length: 13 amino acids. The CDR3 loop is CSATSWGEDIQYF. CDR3 DNA: TGCAGTGCTACCTCTTGGGGGGAGGACATTCAGTACTTC.

The chain employs TRBV30 and TRBJ1-2; no clear D. This CDR3 has 14 residues. Germline-derived CDR1 and CDR2 are GTSNPN and SVGIG (reference sequence). V was trimmed by 2 bases and J by 8 bases, leaving 18 bases between them. The CDR3 protein is CAWSPDRGFEGYTF. The CDR3 region has the DNA TGTGCCTGGAGTCCCGACCGGGGTTTCGAGGGCTACACCTTC.

The chain carries TRBV29-1 and TRBJ1-3; perhaps TRBD1 as D (5 bases). Trimming stripped 7 bases from V and 0 bases from J, with 10 bases between. In germline, CDR1 is SQVTM, CDR2 ANQGSEA. The CDR3 is 13 residues long. The CDR3, as DNA: TGCAGCGCTGACAGTGACTCTGGAAACACCATATATTTT. Its protein product is CSADSDSGNTIYF.

The V gene is TRBV19, the J gene TRBJ1-1; weak D call: TRBD1 (6 bases). CDR3 length equals 16 residues. V was pared by 1 base and J by 10 bases, with 22 bases between. In germline, CDR1 is LNHDA, CDR2 SQIVND (reference sequence). The CDR3 region is CASSIVASGGPSAAFF. DNA for the CDR3: TGTGCCAGTAGTATAGTGGCTTCGGGGGGCCCTTCTGCAGCTTTCTTT.

This clonotype was picked up a small number of times. The chain has TRBV12-3 or TRBV12-4 and TRBJ1-3; D remains unclear. Trimming took off 1 base at V and 8 bases at J, with 6 bases between the two ends. The CDR3 has 12 amino acids. This CDR3 is CASSLGAYTIYF. Here the CDR3 DNA reads TGTGCCAGCAGTTTAGGGGCTTACACCATATATTTT.

This clonotype was detected a few times. The chain is built from TRBV7-3 and TRBJ2-7; 14 bases are a match to TRBD2. V shed 1 base and J 2 bases; nucleotides not matched to a gene: 4. CDR1 and CDR2 (germline): SGHTA, FQGTGA. The CDR3 spans 17 residues. The CDR3 nucleotides read TGTGCCAGCAGCTTAAACGGGGGACTAGCGGGAGCCTACGAGCAGTACTTC. Amino acid sequence: CASSLNGGLAGAYEQYF.

This clonotype was counted a few times. V and J are TRBV10-3 and TRBJ2-2; TRBD2 matches 16 bases. The V gene end was trimmed by 6 bases and the J gene end by 6 bases; junction bases not matched to a gene: 4. CDR3 length: 16 amino acids. Germline CDR1 ENHRY, CDR2 SYGVKD. The CDR3, as DNA: TGTGCCATCAGGCCGGGACTAGCGGGGGGGGCCGGGGAGCTGTTTTTT. This translates into CAIRPGLAGGAGELFF.

This chain links TRBV5-1 with TRBJ2-7; D possibly corresponds to TRBD1 (5 bases). This CDR3 has 16 residues. The germline V gene encodes CDR1 SGHRS and CDR2 YFSETQ. V shed 3 bases and J shed 2 bases, with 18 bases lying between them. CDR3 residues: CASSSPRPGMPYEQYF. The CDR3 DNA follows: TGCGCCAGCAGCTCCCCTAGACCAGGGATGCCCTACGAGCAGTACTTC.